This T cell receptor (beta chain) was sequenced in a study of shared clonotypes between healthy human individuals (dated by TCRdb to the early 2020s). Background for the entire study: Three men and a couple of women, aged 18 to 49 years, made up the cohort. For each donor, CD4 naive and CD4 memory were each run on three plates, CD8 naive on two plates, and CD8 memory on one plate. To estimate repertoire size and how much clonotypes are shared between individuals, the study performed deep sequencing of blood TCR repertoires from a handful of healthy adults. To increase sequencing depth and limit assay-specific biases, TCR repertoire library preparation and sequencing were carried out by different laboratories using diverse techniques. Between about 0.94 and 8.9 billion PBMCs per donor were obtained by leukapheresis.

CD8 naive samples were CD45RO-negative cells positively selected for CCR7, giving a CD45RA+CCR7+ population that excluded TemRA cells. Donors were healthy HIV-negative adults with no recently reported acute infections or vaccinations. Only Caucasian adults living in Nashville, Tennessee, USA were represented among the donors. Blood was collected by leukapheresis, and PBMCs were isolated by Ficoll-Histopaque density gradient centrifugation and then cryopreserved in liquid nitrogen vapor phase. Analytical flow cytometry was used to check the purity and quantity of every magnetically sorted T cell population. From each sorted fraction, genomic DNA was isolated and quantified by UV absorbance on a Nanodrop 2000c. Beyond this particular receptor, the publication reports: Even with the large sequencing depth, rarefaction of the sorted-subset datasets indicated that sequencing was incomplete. Compared with non-shared clonotypes, clonotypes shared by all four sorted-subset donors had higher generation probabilities. The small number of donors limited the genetic and exposure-history diversity represented. Sharing across a few donors was observed for approximately 5% of naive CD4, 3% to 3.5% of naive CD8, 2% to 2.5% of memory CD4, and roughly 0.4% of memory CD8 clonotypes. Only blood was sampled, and tissue TCR repertoires likely differ from those in blood. Naive subsets generally had larger estimated clonotype richness than memory subsets did. Based on pairwise subsampling, the degree of clonotype sharing among donors was expected to be affected by sequencing depth.

A word on this clone: Its antigen target is currently unknown. No base quality information exists; no much larger clone differs at one position.

TCR CDR3 regions were amplified from genomic DNA by multiplex PCR using the deep immunoSEQ assay. Extracted genomic DNA from each cell subset was distributed evenly across all wells of several immunoSEQ 96-well plates, and each plate was treated as a replicate. For sorted subsets, each replicate PCR was loaded with approximately 190 ng genomic DNA, equivalent to about 30,000 T cell genomes. Purified libraries were measured with a Qubit 3.0 fluorometer, size-checked on a Bioanalyzer 2100, and measured again with the KAPA Library Quantification kit. A separate single-read 150-cycle Illumina NextSeq 550 flow cell was used to sequence each immunoSEQ 96-well plate. As for how the authors treated the data: Because only junctional sequences without quality scores were contained in the immunoSEQ output, filtering matching that applied to full-length reads could not be performed. To assign V/J genes and CDR3, sequences were annotated against IMGT germline references using PyIR, a Python wrapper for IgBLAST v1.9. Any read was removed if the V/J assignment was weak (E-value above 1e-6), the CDR3 was missing, or the read contained stop codons, out-of-frame junctions, or ambiguous translated residues. V3J clonotypes were defined as sequences sharing an identical inferred V gene, J gene, and CDR3 amino acid sequence. To compute the percentage overlap between repertoires, the number of shared unique clonotypes was divided by the size of the smaller repertoire. RTK rarefaction, the Chao1 estimator, and Recon v2.1 estimates of unobserved clonotypes were used to assess repertoire richness. OLGA was used to compute generation probabilities for all TCRbeta clonotypes that the gDNA method yielded from a few donors. TCRdb mirrors the immuneACCESS table, restricted to in-frame sequences. Some clones are absent from its copies; in checked studies, under half trace to an unresolved V gene, and the reason for the others is unknown. The V and J calls and clone size are taken from that table; D and trimming were inferred from the DNA. The sample records some 600,000 clones, 95% to 96% of which are singletons. The ten top clones hold roughly 0.1% of the sample.

The CDR3 covers 16 residues, taking in both the cysteine and the phenylalanine. The only DNA kept is the CDR3, 48 bases in frame from the first base. The germline V gene encodes CDR1 SGDLS and CDR2 YYNGEE. V is cut by 4 bases and J by 0 bases, and the space between the germline ends is 17 bases. The specimen was naive CD8+ T cells sorted from blood. What this sample's cell subset or site label stands for: CD45RA+CCR7+. The TCR originated in a woman aged 25 to 39 in good health. The rearranged chain carries TRBV9 and TRBJ2-7; too little of a D gene remains to name it. The CDR3 is CASSPIGRASSYEQYF. The sequenced DNA is TGTGCCAGCAGCCCAATAGGACGGGCAAGCTCCTACGAGCAGTACTTC.